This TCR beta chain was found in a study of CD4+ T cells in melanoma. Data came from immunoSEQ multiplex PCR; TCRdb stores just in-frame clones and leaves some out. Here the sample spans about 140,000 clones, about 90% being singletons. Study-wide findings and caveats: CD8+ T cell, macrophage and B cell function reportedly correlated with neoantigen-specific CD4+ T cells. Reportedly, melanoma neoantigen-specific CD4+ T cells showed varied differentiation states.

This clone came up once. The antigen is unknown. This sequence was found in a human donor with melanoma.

CDR3 sequence: CASTDRQGYEQYF. CDR3 sequence (DNA): TGTGCCAGCACTGATCGGCAGGGCTACGAGCAGTACTTC. This sequence joins TRBV5-5 and TRBJ2-7; D possibly corresponds to TRBD1 (5 bases). Germline values: CDR1 SGHKS, CDR2 YYEKEE (reference sequence). Trimming pared 6 bases from V and 3 bases from J, leaving 13 bases between. The CDR3 contains 13 residues.